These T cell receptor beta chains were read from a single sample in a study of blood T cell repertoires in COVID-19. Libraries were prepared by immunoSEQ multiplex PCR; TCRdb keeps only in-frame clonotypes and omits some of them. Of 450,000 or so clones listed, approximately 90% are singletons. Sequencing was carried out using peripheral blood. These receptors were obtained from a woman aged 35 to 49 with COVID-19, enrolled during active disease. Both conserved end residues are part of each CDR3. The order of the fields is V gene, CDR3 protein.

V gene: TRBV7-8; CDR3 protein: CASSLGQNNYGYTF
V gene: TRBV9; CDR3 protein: CASSVSAGDVVDTQYF
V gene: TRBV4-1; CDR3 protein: CASSPGQSPSYGYTF
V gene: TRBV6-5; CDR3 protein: CASSHIGGGDQPQHF
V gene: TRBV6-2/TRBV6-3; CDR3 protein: CASSYGRDTYSPLHF
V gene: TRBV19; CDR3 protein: CASSILGLRPNSPLHF
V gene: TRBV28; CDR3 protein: CASSWVTYSRKVTDTQYF
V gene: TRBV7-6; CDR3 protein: CASSLYAAGTSYNEQFF
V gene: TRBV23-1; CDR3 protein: CASSLYVRPALNTGELFF
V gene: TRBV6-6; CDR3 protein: CATRDRVTYEQYF
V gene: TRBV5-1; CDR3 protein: CASRLTGTGGNEQYF
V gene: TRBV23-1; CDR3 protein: CASMPGDGQGKRTFF
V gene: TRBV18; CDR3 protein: CASSPTGPNTEAFF
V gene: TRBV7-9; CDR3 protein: CASSLLDRANYGYTF
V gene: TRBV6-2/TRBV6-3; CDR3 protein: CASSYSQDSRGNTIYF
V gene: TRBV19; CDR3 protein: CASSLLQGIGTEAFF
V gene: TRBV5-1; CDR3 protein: CASSLALAGGTDTQYF
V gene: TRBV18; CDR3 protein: CASSPSSRDSEAFF
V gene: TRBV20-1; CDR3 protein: CSASHRGNTGELFF
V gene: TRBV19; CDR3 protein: CATRRKPNLEKLFF
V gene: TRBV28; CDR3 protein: CASSSGLSAKLNEKLFF
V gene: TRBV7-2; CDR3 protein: CASSLVSGGGQPQHF
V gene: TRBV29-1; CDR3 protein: CSVYTMDRPYEQYF
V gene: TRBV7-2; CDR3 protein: CASSFRGSYEQYF
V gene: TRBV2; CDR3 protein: CASSGRYRGNQPQHF
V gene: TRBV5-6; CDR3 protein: CASSLLAGRYEQYF
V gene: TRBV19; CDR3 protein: CASRRGFWEQYF
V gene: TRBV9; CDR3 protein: CASSGGTVYTEAFF
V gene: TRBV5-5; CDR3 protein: CASSLRQGPGNEQFF
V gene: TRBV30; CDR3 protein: CAWRGTGGTYEQYF
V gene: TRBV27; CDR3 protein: CASSSPRQASGEQYF
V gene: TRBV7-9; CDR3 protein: CASSLVSGGGGSPLHF
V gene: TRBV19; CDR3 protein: CASKATGTGGYDYGYTF
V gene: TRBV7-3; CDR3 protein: CASSLQRTGDTQYF
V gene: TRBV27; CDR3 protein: CASSFLSLAHEQFF
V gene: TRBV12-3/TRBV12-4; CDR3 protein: CASRRTGVYEQYF
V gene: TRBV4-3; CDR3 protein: CASSQDLVSYNEQFF
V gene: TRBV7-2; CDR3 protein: CASSPRNQPQHF
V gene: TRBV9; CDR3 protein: CASSGRGAGELFF
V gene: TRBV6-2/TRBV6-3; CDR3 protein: CASSLGTPISNQPQHF
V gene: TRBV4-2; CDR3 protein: CASSQGGEMNTEAFF
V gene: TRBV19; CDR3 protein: CASSPDWGTGGAGYGYTF
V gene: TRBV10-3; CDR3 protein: CAISPTGPGANVLTF
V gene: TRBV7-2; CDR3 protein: CASSLVAGRTEAFF
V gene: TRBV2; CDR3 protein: CASSIQGATNEKLFF
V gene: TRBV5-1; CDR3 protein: CASSLGDIPSTYEQYF
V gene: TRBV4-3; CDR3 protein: CASSQEGSRGYYNEQFF
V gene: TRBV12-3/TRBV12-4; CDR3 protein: CASSRRNTEAFF
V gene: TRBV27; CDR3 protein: CASSLWGTGGRELFF
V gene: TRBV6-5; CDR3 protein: CASSQDSSSYEQYF
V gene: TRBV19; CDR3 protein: CASSAKGDTEAFF
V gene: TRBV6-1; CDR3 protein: CASSEWEGGTEAFF
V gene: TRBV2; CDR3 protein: CASSPSGGARITGELFF
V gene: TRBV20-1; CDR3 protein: CSADRGLGYTF
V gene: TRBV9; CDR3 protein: CASSQGQAMNYEQYF
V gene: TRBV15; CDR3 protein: CATTPDRALLYGYTF